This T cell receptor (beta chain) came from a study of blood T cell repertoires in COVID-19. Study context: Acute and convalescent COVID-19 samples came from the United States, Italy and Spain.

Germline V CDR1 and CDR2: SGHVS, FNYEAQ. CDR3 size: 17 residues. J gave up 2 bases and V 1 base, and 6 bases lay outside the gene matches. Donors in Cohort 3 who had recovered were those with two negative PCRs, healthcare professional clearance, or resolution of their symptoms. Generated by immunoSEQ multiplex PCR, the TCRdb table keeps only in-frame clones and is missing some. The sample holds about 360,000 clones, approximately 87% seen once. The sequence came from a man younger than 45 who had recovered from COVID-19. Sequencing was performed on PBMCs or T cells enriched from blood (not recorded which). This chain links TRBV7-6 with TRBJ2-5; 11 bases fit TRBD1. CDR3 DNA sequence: TGTGCCAGCAGCTTAGGGAGTGGGACAGGGGGGCAAGAGACCCAGTACTTC. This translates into CASSLGSGTGGQETQYF.